The 14 T cell receptor beta chains listed next were all sequenced from one sample in a study of OX40 agonist ivuxolimab in advanced cancers. Only in-frame clones appear in the TCRdb table, and some are missing; sequencing was by immunoSEQ multiplex PCR. The table shows 9,500 to 15,000 clones, with about 75% occurring only once. The sample consisted of CD4+ or CD8+ T cells sorted from blood, taken in a trial of the OX40 agonist ivuxolimab. These receptors came from an adult with an advanced solid tumor such as melanoma, head and neck, liver or kidney cancer.

CDR3 loop: CASSSSGEFPYEQYF. The CDR3, as DNA: TGTGCCAGCAGCTCTAGCGGGGAGTTTCCCTACGAGCAGTACTTC. The chain recombines TRBV5-6 with TRBJ2-7; 9 nucleotides agree with TRBD2. This CDR3 has 15 residues. CDR1 and CDR2 (germline): SGHDT, YYEEEE. V trimming: 3 bases; J trimming: 2 bases; junction bases outside the gene matches: 6.

This chain joins TRBV27 and TRBJ2-5, with D unresolved. This CDR3 spans 13 amino acids. Germline V gives CDR1 MNHEY, CDR2 SMNVEV (reference sequence). V was cut by 2 bases and J by 5 bases, with 9 bases left in between. For the CDR3, the DNA is TGTGCCAGCAGTTTAAACCCTCTTGAGACCCAGTACTTC. Its protein product is CASSLNPLETQYF.

The chain is built from TRBV6-5 and TRBJ2-3; possible D gene TRBD2, 6 bases. The CDR3 is made up of 15 amino acids. Germline CDR1 and CDR2: MNHEY and SVGAGI. V was shortened by 10 bases and J by 0 bases, with 17 bases between the two germline ends. CDR3 region: CATTPSAGSTDTQYF. CDR3 sequence (DNA): TGTGCCACCACGCCATCGGCGGGGAGCACAGATACGCAGTATTTT.

J is TRBJ2-7 and V is TRBV27; 7 nucleotides match TRBD1. V lost 10 bases and J lost 2; bases outside the gene matches: 14. The germline gives CDR1 MNHEY, CDR2 SMNVEV (reference sequence). The CDR3 runs to 15 residues. This chain's CDR3 is CATKLRDSRTYEQYF. CDR3 in DNA: TGTGCCACAAAACTCAGGGACAGCAGAACCTACGAGCAGTACTTC.

The V gene is TRBV4-1, the J gene TRBJ1-1; D call uncertain. The V and J ends lost 4 bases and 1 base respectively, with 13 bases between them. Germline assignment: CDR1 MGHRA and CDR2 YSYEKL. This CDR3 is built from 15 residues. The CDR3 DNA reads as TGCGCCAGCAGCCGACGACGGTTTGCGAACACTGAAGCTTTCTTT. The encoded protein is CASSRRRFANTEAFF.

The chain has TRBV2 and TRBJ2-7, with a tentative D call TRBD2 (7 bases). Trimming left V 10 bases short and J 3 bases short, with 10 bases between. The CDR3 has 11 amino acids. Germline values: CDR1 SNHLY, CDR2 FYNNEI. CDR3 in DNA: TGTGCCAAGGGGGAGGGCTACGAGCAGTACTTC. This codes for CAKGEGYEQYF.

The gene calls are TRBV28 and TRBJ1-1; 10 bases are a match to TRBD1. J gave up 4 bases and V 2 bases, and 4 bases lay outside the gene matches. This CDR3 region has 15 residues. In germline, CDR1 is MDHEN, CDR2 SYDVKM. The CDR3 DNA sequence: TGTGCCAGCAGTTTACAAGACAGGGGGCTCACTGAAGCTTTCTTT. Translating it yields CASSLQDRGLTEAFF.

The sample holds a few counts of this clone. The chain couples TRBV5-4 to TRBJ2-7; tentatively, D is TRBD1 or TRBD2 (6 bases each). Germline CDR1 is SGHNT and CDR2 is YYREEE (reference sequence). The CDR3 contains 15 residues. Trimming removed 0 bases from V and 3 bases from J, with 13 bases in between. The CDR3 bases are TGTGCCAGCAGCTTGGCTGGGGGGCGCGACTACGAGCAGTACTTC. Protein: CASSLAGGRDYEQYF.

This clone was seen more than once but under ten times. The chain joins TRBV7-9 to TRBJ1-1, with D perhaps TRBD1 (6 bases). Germline V gene data show CDR1 as SEHNR and CDR2 as FQNEAQ (reference sequence). CDR3 length: 16 residues. Trimming took 5 bases from V and 7 from J, leaving 23 bases between them. The CDR3 loop reads CASSPSGDRWYGEAFF. CDR3 coding DNA: TGTGCCAGCAGCCCTTCAGGGGATCGATGGTATGGTGAAGCTTTCTTT.

The chain combines TRBV6-6 with TRBJ2-7; D uncertain. Germline values: CDR1 MNHNY, CDR2 SVGAGI (reference sequence). The ends were cut back, 3 bases at V and 0 bases at J, with 12 bases in the middle. This CDR3 is built from 15 residues. CDR3 loop: CASSYRPSNSYEQYF. As DNA, the CDR3 is TGTGCCAGCAGTTATCGACCCAGCAACTCCTACGAGCAGTACTTC.

The chain uses TRBV9 and TRBJ2-7, with 11 bases aligning to TRBD2. J gave up 3 bases and V 3 bases, and 2 bases lay outside the gene matches. The germline gives CDR1 SGDLS, CDR2 YYNGEE. This CDR3 region has 14 residues. The chain's CDR3 is CASSAGLAGYEQYF. CDR3 nucleotide sequence: TGTGCCAGCAGCGCCGGACTAGCGGGCTACGAGCAGTACTTC.

This clone appeared a few times. The chain is built from TRBV12-5 and TRBJ2-2; 9 nucleotides line up with TRBD1. V shed 0 bases and J 6 bases; nucleotides not matched to a gene: 5. There are 16 residues in the CDR3. Germline V CDR1 and CDR2: LGHNT, FRNRAP. CDR3 bases: TGTGCTAGTGGTTTGGTATGGACAGGGGTCCCCGGGGAGCTGTTTTTT. Protein product: CASGLVWTGVPGELFF.

The rearrangement uses TRBV5-4 and TRBJ2-7; 14 nucleotides line up with TRBD2. Trimming took 4 bases from V and 2 from J; bases not matched to a gene: 8. CDR1 is SGHNT and CDR2 is YYREEE in the germline V gene (reference sequence). CDR3 length: 17 amino acids. CDR3 residues: CASSPGLAGASTYEQYF. CDR3 nucleotides: TGTGCCAGCAGCCCGGGACTAGCGGGAGCCTCTACCTACGAGCAGTACTTC.

V and J are TRBV28 and TRBJ2-3; D is uncertain. Germline CDR1 reads MDHEN; CDR2 reads SYDVKM. The CDR3 length is 12 residues. The germline V and J ends were trimmed by 5 bases and 0 bases, with 3 bases remaining between them. DNA of the CDR3: TGTGCCAGCAGTCCCAGCACAGATACGCAGTATTTT. Translation: CASSPSTDTQYF.